The clone carrying this T cell receptor beta chain showed up just once. The method was immunoSEQ multiplex PCR; TCRdb's version includes in-frame clones alone and lacks a portion of them. The sample carries around 220,000 clones, about 83% recorded once. This record belongs to a study of blood T cell repertoires in COVID-19. Whole-study context: The United States, Italy and Spain were the sources of the acute and convalescent COVID-19 samples.

V lost 4 bases, J lost 7 bases, and 13 bases stayed unmatched. This CDR3 spans 19 amino acids. Germline-derived CDR1 and CDR2 are SGHNT and YYREEE (reference sequence). The receptor's source is a woman in her 40s who had recovered from COVID-19. The chain recombines TRBV5-4 with TRBJ2-2; TRBD2 agrees at 16 bases. The specimen was PBMCs or T cells enriched from blood (not recorded which). CDR3 amino acids: CASSLGTSGRAVLSGELFF. CDR3 sequence (DNA): TGTGCCAGCAGCCTCGGGACTAGCGGGAGGGCCGTCTTGAGCGGGGAGCTGTTTTTT.